Reported below is one T cell receptor beta chain. Antigen: not known. The CDR3 has 15 amino acids. Germline CDR1 and CDR2: SGHAT and FQDESV (reference sequence). Between the trimmed V and J ends, which lost 1 base and 6 bases, there was a span of 14 bases. Genomic DNA (around 2 micrograms) was obtained from cryopreserved PBMCs for construction of TCR beta libraries. The data are from a study of cytotoxic CD8 clonotypes in ibrutinib-treated CLL. The wider study: The group held 11 to 12 relapsed/refractory and roughly 15 treatment-naive patients, with 17 to 18 IGHV unmutated.

The study, taken as a whole, reports: Measured clonality at baseline was greater than in age-matched healthy donors and tracked with circulating CD8+ T-cell counts.

Investigators sought sequencing depths of between 1 in 200,000 and 1 in 1 million T cells. Some clones are missing from TCRdb's copy, which holds only in-frame ones; the method was immunoSEQ multiplex PCR. The data contain approximately 300,000 clones, more than 65% of them seen just once; the ten biggest clones take up 6.5% to 8%. This sequence originates from a human donor with chronic lymphocytic leukemia. The input for sequencing was PBMCs, taken before ibrutinib treatment. The J gene is TRBJ2-3, the V gene TRBV11-1; D is uncertain. Here the CDR3 DNA reads TGTGCCAGCAGCTTAGTTGGCGGTCTGGGGGATACGCAGTATTTT. Amino acid sequence: CASSLVGGLGDTQYF.